This TCR beta chain is drawn from a study of CD8+CD57+ T cells in acquired aplastic anemia. Study overall: Sorted CD4+ and CD8+ cells yielded roughly 3.2 ug of DNA on average. Whole-study results and caveats: Common to patients and controls were approximately 30 CD8+ CDR3 sequences. CD8+ Simpson's diversity did not differ significantly between patients and controls.

TCR beta VDJ and CDR3 profiles were obtained from a genomic DNA template. TCRdb ran MiXCR on the reads and lists one entry per CDR3 protein. The sample lists 150,000 to 200,000 distinct CDR3 sequences, about 48% occurring once. This clonotype was seen ten or more times. Its antigen is still unknown. Germline values: CDR1 SQVTM, CDR2 ANQGSEA. CDR3 length: 14 amino acids. Trimming at V came to 6 bases and at J to 4 bases, leaving 8 bases not matched to a gene. Selection for sequencing was limited to patients who had shown CD8+CD57+ cell expansion by flow cytometry. Patients had not yet gotten any therapy when their blood was taken for sampling.

The rearrangement joins TRBV29-1 to TRBJ2-1; 8 nucleotides align to TRBD2. The material sequenced was sorted CD4+, CD8+, or CD8+CD57+ T cells (not recorded which) from PBMCs. This TCR came from a human donor with aplastic anemia. CDR3 coding DNA: TGCAGCGTGCCGGGAGCTAGCGGGTACAATGAGCAGTTCTTC. This sequence encodes CSVPGASGYNEQFF.